These T cell receptor beta chains were read from a single sample in a study of cytomegalovirus exposure and HLA in healthy donors. Libraries were prepared by immunoSEQ multiplex PCR; TCRdb keeps only in-frame clonotypes and omits some of them. The profile shows tens of thousands of clones, roughly 80% of them singletons. Sequenced input: PBMCs. The receptors stem from a woman aged 25 to 39 in good health and CMV-seronegative. Both conserved end residues are part of each CDR3. Each record gives: clone size, J gene, V gene, D gene, CDR3 DNA, CDR3 protein. A D gene is named only where the DNA matches it firmly. Clone size is given for some rows only: seen once, a few or many times, or a class if the clone is expanded.

abundance: .; j_gene: TRBJ2-2; v_gene: TRBV9; d_gene: TRBD2; CDR3nt: TGTGCCAGCAGCGTAAGCTCGGGGGGGCCTGGCACCGGGGAGCTGTTTTTT; CDR3aa: CASSVSSGGPGTGELFF
abundance: .; j_gene: TRBJ2-6; v_gene: TRBV5-1; d_gene: TRBD1; CDR3nt: TGCGCCAGCAGCAGGGGACAGCCGGGATTTTCAAGTGGGGCCAACGTCCTGACTTTC; CDR3aa: CASSRGQPGFSSGANVLTF
abundance: .; j_gene: TRBJ2-1; v_gene: TRBV7-9; d_gene: .; CDR3nt: TGTGCCAGCAGCCCCAACAGGGATGAGCAGTTCTTC; CDR3aa: CASSPNRDEQFF
abundance: .; j_gene: TRBJ1-5; v_gene: TRBV19; d_gene: .; CDR3nt: TGTGCCAGTAGTATAGCCCTAACAGGTCAGCCCCAGCATTTT; CDR3aa: CASSIALTGQPQHF
abundance: .; j_gene: TRBJ1-2; v_gene: TRBV28; d_gene: .; CDR3nt: TGTGCCACCCGCTCCGACAGTCGCTACACCTTC; CDR3aa: CATRSDSRYTF
abundance: once; j_gene: TRBJ1-2; v_gene: TRBV6-5; d_gene: TRBD1; CDR3nt: TGTGCCAGCAGTCCCACCGGGACAGGGGTAAAGGGCTACACCTTC; CDR3aa: CASSPTGTGVKGYTF
abundance: .; j_gene: TRBJ1-4; v_gene: TRBV7-8; d_gene: .; CDR3nt: TGTGCCAGCAGCTTAGTAGGGGTTGGCGAAAAACTGTTTTTT; CDR3aa: CASSLVGVGEKLFF
abundance: once; j_gene: TRBJ2-7; v_gene: TRBV5-1; d_gene: TRBD1; CDR3nt: TGCGCCAGCAGCTATCCGGGACAGGGCTACGAGCAGTACTTC; CDR3aa: CASSYPGQGYEQYF
abundance: .; j_gene: TRBJ1-2; v_gene: TRBV7-9; d_gene: TRBD1; CDR3nt: TGTGCCAGCAGCTTCCAGACAGGGGGGGTTTCCTATGGCTACACCTTC; CDR3aa: CASSFQTGGVSYGYTF
abundance: .; j_gene: TRBJ2-7; v_gene: TRBV4-2; d_gene: TRBD1; CDR3nt: TGTGCCAGCAGCCAAGATTTGGGACAGGGTGCCTACGAGCAGTACTTC; CDR3aa: CASSQDLGQGAYEQYF
abundance: once; j_gene: TRBJ1-1; v_gene: TRBV2; d_gene: TRBD1; CDR3nt: TGTGCCGGTCGAGTCACTACAGGGGTTGCTTTCTTT; CDR3aa: CAGRVTTGVAFF
abundance: few; j_gene: TRBJ1-1; v_gene: TRBV19; d_gene: TRBD1; CDR3nt: TGTGCCAGTAGTTTCGGGACAGGGTACACTGAAGCTTTCTTT; CDR3aa: CASSFGTGYTEAFF
abundance: .; j_gene: TRBJ1-1; v_gene: TRBV10-1; d_gene: .; CDR3nt: TGCGCCAGCAGTGAGTCGGGGGGGGCTAGGAACACTGAAGCTTTCTTT; CDR3aa: CASSESGGARNTEAFF
abundance: .; j_gene: TRBJ1-2; v_gene: TRBV11-2; d_gene: .; CDR3nt: TGTGCCAGCAGCTTATTCTCGTCTAGAAAGGAGGATGGCTACACCTTC; CDR3aa: CASSLFSSRKEDGYTF
abundance: .; j_gene: TRBJ1-3; v_gene: TRBV7-2; d_gene: .; CDR3nt: TGTGCCAGCAGTTCCAGGGTAGTCGGAAACACCATATATTTT; CDR3aa: CASSSRVVGNTIYF
abundance: few; j_gene: TRBJ1-1; v_gene: TRBV29-1; d_gene: TRBD1; CDR3nt: TGCAGCGTTGAAGATCCCCCAGGGGGCGAGGGGACTGAAGCTTTCTTT; CDR3aa: CSVEDPPGGEGTEAFF
abundance: .; j_gene: TRBJ1-2; v_gene: TRBV11-2; d_gene: .; CDR3nt: TGTGCCAGCAGCTTAGATATCTCGGTTTACTATGGCTACACCTTC; CDR3aa: CASSLDISVYYGYTF
abundance: .; j_gene: TRBJ2-2; v_gene: TRBV7-6; d_gene: .; CDR3nt: TGTGCCAGCAGCTTAGCAGCGGAGGGGGAGCTGTTTTTT; CDR3aa: CASSLAAEGELFF
abundance: few; j_gene: TRBJ2-1; v_gene: TRBV6-4; d_gene: TRBD2; CDR3nt: TGTGCCAGCAGTGACTCTAGCGGGGTTTACAATGAGCAGTTCTTC; CDR3aa: CASSDSSGVYNEQFF
abundance: .; j_gene: TRBJ2-7; v_gene: TRBV27; d_gene: TRBD2; CDR3nt: TGTGCCAGCAGTTCCCTGGGGGGGGGATTCTACGAGCAGTACTTC; CDR3aa: CASSSLGGGFYEQYF
abundance: .; j_gene: TRBJ2-7; v_gene: TRBV23-1; d_gene: TRBD2; CDR3nt: TGCGCCAGCAGTCTGGAGGCTAGCGGGGACGTCTACGAGCAGTACTTC; CDR3aa: CASSLEASGDVYEQYF
abundance: once; j_gene: TRBJ1-1; v_gene: TRBV5-8; d_gene: .; CDR3nt: TGTGCCAGCAGCTTGGCAGGATCTGAAGCTTTCTTT; CDR3aa: CASSLAGSEAFF
abundance: .; j_gene: TRBJ2-3; v_gene: TRBV7-2; d_gene: .; CDR3nt: TGTGCCAGCAGCGCCCGCGCCTCCCACACAGATACGCAGTATTTT; CDR3aa: CASSARASHTDTQYF
abundance: .; j_gene: TRBJ2-5; v_gene: TRBV15; d_gene: .; CDR3nt: TGTGCCACCAGCAGAGGCTGGGCGCAAGAGACCCAGTACTTC; CDR3aa: CATSRGWAQETQYF
abundance: few; j_gene: TRBJ2-4; v_gene: TRBV6-1; d_gene: .; CDR3nt: TGTGCCAGCAATCCAGCAGGGAGGACTCAGTACTTC; CDR3aa: CASNPAGRTQYF
abundance: .; j_gene: TRBJ1-2; v_gene: TRBV18; d_gene: TRBD1; CDR3nt: TGTGCCAGCTCACACGAAACAGGGGATTACTATGGCTACACCTTC; CDR3aa: CASSHETGDYYGYTF
abundance: few; j_gene: TRBJ1-2; v_gene: TRBV4-1; d_gene: TRBD1; CDR3nt: TGCGCCAGCAGCCAAGACCAGGGACAGGGTATAGAGGGCTACACCTTC; CDR3aa: CASSQDQGQGIEGYTF
abundance: once; j_gene: TRBJ2-1; v_gene: TRBV4-3; d_gene: TRBD2; CDR3nt: TGCGCCAGCAGCCCGCGACTAGCGGGGGGATACAATGAGCAGTTCTTC; CDR3aa: CASSPRLAGGYNEQFF
abundance: .; j_gene: TRBJ2-2; v_gene: TRBV10-2; d_gene: TRBD1; CDR3nt: TGCGCCAGCACACAACCGGGACAGGGTAACACCGGGGAGCTGTTTTTT; CDR3aa: CASTQPGQGNTGELFF